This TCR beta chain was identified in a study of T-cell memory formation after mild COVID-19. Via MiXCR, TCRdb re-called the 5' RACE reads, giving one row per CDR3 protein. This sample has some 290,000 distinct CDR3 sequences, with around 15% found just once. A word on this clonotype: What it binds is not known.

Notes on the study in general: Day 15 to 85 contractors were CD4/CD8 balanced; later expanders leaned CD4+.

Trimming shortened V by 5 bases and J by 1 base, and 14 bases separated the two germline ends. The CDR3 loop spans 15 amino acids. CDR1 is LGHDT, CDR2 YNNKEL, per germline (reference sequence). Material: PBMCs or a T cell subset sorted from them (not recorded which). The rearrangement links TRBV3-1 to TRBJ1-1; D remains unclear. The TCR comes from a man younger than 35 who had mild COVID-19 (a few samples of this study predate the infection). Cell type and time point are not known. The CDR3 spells CASSSPEGQNTEAFF. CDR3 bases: TGTGCCAGCAGCTCTCCGGAGGGTCAGAACACTGAAGCTTTCTTT.